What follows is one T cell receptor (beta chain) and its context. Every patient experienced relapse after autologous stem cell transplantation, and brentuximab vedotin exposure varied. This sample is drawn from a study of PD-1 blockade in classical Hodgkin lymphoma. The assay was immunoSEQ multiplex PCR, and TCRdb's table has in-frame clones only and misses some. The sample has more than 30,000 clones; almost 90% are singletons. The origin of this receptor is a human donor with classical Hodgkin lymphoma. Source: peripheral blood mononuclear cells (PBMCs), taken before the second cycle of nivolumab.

The CDR3 protein is CASQGLAGVRTGELFF. The CDR3 bases are TGTGCCAGCCAGGGACTAGCGGGAGTAAGAACCGGGGAGCTGTTTTTT. The V call is TRBV19, the J call TRBJ2-2; 14 positions match TRBD2. Germline assignment: CDR1 LNHDA and CDR2 SQIVND (reference sequence). With V trimmed by 9 bases and J by 5 bases, 8 bases remained unmatched. This CDR3 spans 16 amino acids.